This T cell receptor (beta chain) was identified during a study of T cells in Graves' hyperthyroidism and ophthalmopathy (dated by TCRdb to the late 2010s). Regarding the research as a whole: Peripheral blood samples were taken at initial diagnosis, before any treatment was given. A discovery cohort of roughly 100 patients, about 43 with Graves' ophthalmopathy and 57 with stable Graves' hyperthyroidism, was used to find distinguishing TCR V-J signatures. Prospective prediction of ophthalmopathy was tested in an independent validation cohort consisting of about 20 hyperthyroidism patients and around 16 patients who later progressed to ophthalmopathy. For training and testing, the approximately 92 patients in the discovery cohort were randomly divided in a 7:3 ratio. In about six Graves' hyperthyroidism patients, the study also compared T-cell repertoires from thyroid tissue with T-cell repertoires from blood. After sampling, hyperthyroidism patients received methimazole starting at 30 mg daily, and ophthalmopathy patients received high-dose intravenous methylprednisolone. TCR Vbeta CDR3 sequencing of 135 peripheral blood samples (about 45 ophthalmopathy, some 75 hyperthyroidism and around 17 progressor patients) is reported in the paper. What the authors observed across the whole study: In cross-validation, a model built on a 13 V-J signature told ophthalmopathy apart from stable hyperthyroidism with approximately 90% sensitivity and about 81% specificity, and in testing the same model reached 80%/75%. Sample size was not statistically predetermined, and blinding of investigators to group allocation was not performed. Most expanded thyroid clonotypes (frequency above 0.001) were also detected in blood, a finding suggesting that blood repertoires may reflect thyroid immune responses. During validation, the model predicted progression to ophthalmopathy a median of around six months ahead of onset, with 70.59% sensitivity and under 85% specificity.

Amplification of TCR beta CDR3 regions was carried out from RNA transcripts. A first-round RT-PCR of the TCR CDR3 used the HTBI primer set with the Qiagen OneStep RT-PCR kit. Libraries were constructed in a second round of multiplex PCR, after which size selection and purification were performed. The libraries were sequenced on an Illumina HiSeq2000 using paired-end 100 bp reads. The study's own analysis went as follows. Raw data were processed with SOAPnuke, discarding reads with adapters, uncalled bases, mean Phred below 15, or no exact constant-primer or identifier match. High-quality paired reads were merged using COPE v1.2.5, and each unique nucleotide sequence was defined as a clonotype. Clonotypes were aligned to IMGT TRBV, TRBD and TRBJ reference segments using MiTCR v1.1. Only V-J combinations with frequency above 0.0001, covering about 99% of repertoires, were analysed. A TCS score was defined as the ratio between F50 (clonal expansion) and ExV (chaos), using BLOSUM62-based TCRdist between CDR3 peptides within each V-J. Welch's t-statistics and random forest reduced roughly 500 V-J features to 10 to 15, which were used in a naive Bayes classifier (R e1071). Using fastp at Q25 and MiXCR, TCRdb reprocessed the public reads and kept productive beta chains. Every CDR3 protein is listed once, alongside the most common genes and DNA of its rows. TCRdb's processing, not the authors' own work, is the source of the V and J calls. In this sample the table shows about 150,000 distinct CDR3 sequences, approximately 20% of which occur a single time. 60% to 80% of the sample is taken by the ten largest.

This clonotype was counted ten times or more. Its antigen target is currently unknown. The sample holds no much larger clone one base away, and base qualities are not on file. Hyperthyroidism patients were newly diagnosed, had a disease duration of under 2 months, and were aged 18 to 65 years. Exclusion was applied to patients with uncontrolled infections, other autoimmune diseases, pregnancy or lactation. Diagnoses were established on the basis of clinical symptoms, serum thyroxine and TRAb, thyroid ultrasound, and orbital computed tomography. Blood from progressor patients was collected at the time of first diagnosis with hyperthyroidism, before any ophthalmopathy symptoms had appeared. Ficoll-Paque density gradient centrifugation was used to isolate PBMCs from about 10 ml of fresh peripheral blood. Progressor patients were initially diagnosed with Graves' hyperthyroidism and developed ophthalmopathy during follow-up. Trizol reagent was used to extract total RNA, and RNA quality was then checked on an Agilent 2100 Bioanalyzer.

V is clipped by 6 bases and J by 8 bases, and the sequence between their germline boundaries is 20 bases long. From its cysteine to its phenylalanine, the CDR3 spans 14 amino acids. The read is trimmed to its CDR3 DNA, 42 bases read in frame from base 1. CDR1 and CDR2, per the germline V gene (reference sequence), are DFQATT and SNEGSKA. This clonotype originated in a woman in her 50s with Graves' hyperthyroidism that later progressed to Graves' ophthalmopathy. The specimen sequenced was blood. The chain is encoded by TRBV20-1 joined to TRBJ2-1, with TRBD2 tentatively as D gene (6 bases match). The bases are TGCAGTGCGAGGGACTCACCACCCCCCGATGAGCAGTTCTTC. Translated, this is CSARDSPPPDEQFF.